These 21 T cell receptor beta chains share one sample of origin, sequenced in a study of PD-L1 blockade in urothelial cancer. Data came from immunoSEQ multiplex PCR; TCRdb stores just in-frame clones and leaves some out. Here the sample spans about 79,000 clones, roughly 86% being singletons. Time point specified: pretreatment peripheral blood. This specimen was PBMCs, taken around atezolizumab (anti-PD-L1) treatment. The receptors shown here come from a man in his sixties with urothelial cancer.

This chain uses TRBV7-2 with TRBJ2-2, with 8 bases fitting TRBD1. V gave up 9 bases and J gave up 1 base; unmatched junction bases: 7. This CDR3 has 15 residues. Germline lookup yields CDR1 SGHTA and CDR2 FQGNSA. This chain's CDR3 is CARDSGTGNTGELFF. The CDR3 DNA is TGTGCCAGAGACTCCGGGACAGGGAACACCGGGGAGCTGTTTTTT.

The chain carries TRBV5-1 and TRBJ1-4; TRBD1 might be the D (6 bases). The CDR3 consists of 15 residues. Germline V gene data show CDR1 as SGHRS and CDR2 as YFSETQ. Trimming stripped 5 bases from V and 0 bases from J, with 11 bases between. CDR3 sequence reads: CASRADSATNEKLFF. CDR3 sequence (DNA): TGCGCCAGCAGGGCGGACAGTGCAACTAATGAAAAACTGTTTTTT.

The V call is TRBV4-2, the J call TRBJ1-4; 8 nucleotides match TRBD1. The CDR3 contains 14 residues. Germline CDR1 and CDR2: LGHNA and YNFKEQ. V was clipped by 1 base and J by 5 bases; unmatched bases: 0. The CDR3 region is CASSQGQGNEKLFF. As DNA, the CDR3 is TGTGCCAGCAGCCAAGGACAGGGGAATGAAAAACTGTTTTTT.

This chain connects TRBV5-1 to TRBJ2-5; D is perhaps TRBD2 (6 bases). Trimming cost V 4 bases and J 3 bases, with 16 bases left between them. Germline assignment: CDR1 SGHRS and CDR2 YFSETQ. This CDR3 contains 15 residues. The CDR3 region has the DNA TGCGCCAGCAGCGACCTCAGTGGAGGGGAAGAGACCCAGTACTTC. As protein: CASSDLSGGEETQYF.

The chain has TRBV6-5 and TRBJ2-2; 7 nucleotides match TRBD2. Germline values: CDR1 MNHEY, CDR2 SVGAGI. The V and J ends lost 4 bases and 5 bases, in that order; junction bases with no gene match: 7. The CDR3 is 15 residues long. The CDR3 spells CASSLSGGVTGELFF. The DNA for the CDR3 is TGTGCCAGCAGTTTAAGTGGGGGGGTGACCGGGGAGCTGTTTTTT.

The chain combines TRBV15 with TRBJ1-4; 7 bases line up with TRBD1. Losses at the gene ends were 0 bases for V and 7 bases for J; bases not matched to a gene: 5. The CDR3 sequence is 15 residues long. CDR1 is LNHNV and CDR2 is YYDKDF in the germline V gene (reference sequence). This CDR3 is CATSRERAGGEKLFF. DNA of the CDR3: TGTGCCACCAGCAGAGAGAGGGCAGGGGGTGAAAAACTGTTTTTT.

This clone was seen a few times. This chain uses TRBV29-1 with TRBJ1-1; maybe TRBD1 (6 bases). CDR3 length: 13 residues. The germline CDR1 and CDR2 sequences are SQVTM and ANQGSEA. Trimming left V 6 bases short and J 0 bases short, with 11 bases between. CDR3 region: CSVNREMNTEAFF. CDR3 coding DNA: TGCAGCGTAAACAGGGAGATGAACACTGAAGCTTTCTTT.

The chain couples TRBV6-1 to TRBJ2-3; 9 bases line up with TRBD1. Unmatched junction bases numbered 4, after V lost 6 bases and J lost 3 bases. Germline V gene sequence: CDR1 MNHNS, CDR2 SASEGT. The CDR3 loop spans 14 amino acids. Here the CDR3 DNA reads TGTGCCAGCAGATTGGACAGGGGTACAGATACGCAGTATTTT. Amino acids: CASRLDRGTDTQYF.

CDR3 protein: CASSLTGGNQPQHF. The CDR3 DNA reads TGTGCCAGCAGCTTGACAGGTGGTAATCAGCCCCAGCATTTT. The chain couples TRBV7-8 to TRBJ1-5; D may be TRBD1 (6 bases). Germline V lookup: CDR1 SGHVS, CDR2 FQNEAQ. Trimming cost V 3 bases and J 4 bases, with 10 bases left between them. The CDR3 is made up of 14 amino acids. Based on the CDR3 plus reference TRBV7-8 and TRBJ1-5, the full variable domain is GAGVSQSPRYKVAKRGQDVALRCDPISGHVSLFWYQQALGQGPEFLTYFQNEAQLDKSGLPSDRFFAERPEGSVSTLKIQRTQQEDSAVYLCASSLTGGNQPQHFGDGTRLSIL.

This sequence joins TRBV30 and TRBJ1-4; 10 bases are shared with TRBD1. CDR1 and CDR2 (germline): GTSNPN, SVGIG (reference sequence). V lost 4 bases, J lost 7 bases, and 6 bases stayed unmatched. The length of the CDR3 is 14 residues. As DNA, the CDR3 is TGTGCCTGGATGGACAGGGGGTCGAGTGAAAAACTGTTTTTT. Translating gives CAWMDRGSSEKLFF. The full variable domain, its missing parts supplied by reference TRBV30 and TRBJ1-4, is SQTIHQWPATLVQPVGSPLSLECTVEGTSNPNLYWYRQAAGRGLQLLFYSVGIGQISSEVPQNLSASRPQDRQFILSSKKLLLSDSGFYLCAWMDRGSSEKLFFGSGTQLSVL.

The chain uses TRBV7-3 and TRBJ2-1; the match to TRBD2 covers 9 bases. Germline loops: CDR1 SGHTA, CDR2 FQGTGA. CDR3 size: 16 residues. V was clipped by 5 bases and J by 6 bases; unmatched bases: 11. CDR3 sequence reads: CASSPRWAGGVNEQFF. As DNA, the CDR3 is TGTGCCAGCAGCCCCCGTTGGGCGGGGGGGGTCAATGAGCAGTTCTTC.

The chain joins TRBV6-1 to TRBJ2-7; 8 nucleotides agree with TRBD2. The trim removed 1 base at V and 2 bases at J, leaving 4 bases unmatched. This CDR3 contains 15 residues. Germline CDR1 and CDR2: MNHNS and SASEGT. CDR3 nucleotide sequence: TGTGCCAGCAGTGAAGGTCTAGCGGGCCCCTACGAGCAGTACTTC. The encoded protein is CASSEGLAGPYEQYF.

V is TRBV11-3 and J is TRBJ2-1; D gene uncertain. The CDR3 spans 15 residues. V dropped 1 base and J dropped 7 bases, with 14 bases sitting between them. CDR1 and CDR2 from the germline V gene are SGHNT and YENEEA. The CDR3 here is CASSLVSIVENEQFF. The CDR3 nucleotides are TGTGCCAGCAGCTTAGTCAGTATAGTGGAGAATGAGCAGTTCTTC.

The gene calls are TRBV6-1 and TRBJ2-3; 10 bases fit TRBD2. Trimming at V came to 10 bases and at J to 4 bases, leaving 8 bases not matched to a gene. CDR1 is MNHNS and CDR2 is SASEGT in the germline V gene. This CDR3 spans 14 amino acids. The CDR3 DNA reads TGTGCCACCCCCTCCAGCGGGGGGGCAGATACGCAGTATTTT. Its protein product is CATPSSGGADTQYF.

V and J are TRBV6-5 and TRBJ1-2; D gene unclear. Germline values: CDR1 MNHEY, CDR2 SVGAGI. The CDR3 consists of 14 residues. V lost 6 bases to trimming and J lost 5 bases, with 16 bases between them. The CDR3 coding sequence is TGTGCCAGCAGATATCGGGGAGGCACATATGGCTACACCTTC. Translated: CASRYRGGTYGYTF.

This chain links TRBV7-8 with TRBJ1-5; D remains ambiguous. The CDR3 is made up of 12 amino acids. Germline V gene sequence: CDR1 SGHVS, CDR2 FQNEAQ. V gave up 1 base and J gave up 9 bases, with 7 bases separating them. The CDR3: CASSLERLPQHF. The CDR3 DNA reads TGTGCCAGCAGCTTAGAGCGCCTGCCCCAGCATTTT.

The gene calls are TRBV5-1 and TRBJ1-2; D uncertain. The CDR3 length is 16 residues. Germline CDR1 SGHRS, CDR2 YFSETQ. V was clipped by 2 bases and J by 1 base, with 15 bases between them. The CDR3 is CASSFAAGSYNYGYTF. Written as DNA, the CDR3 is TGCGCCAGCAGCTTCGCAGCCGGGTCGTATAACTATGGCTACACCTTC.

This chain links TRBV7-8 with TRBJ1-5; D gene uncertain. This CDR3 is 17 amino acids long. V lost 5 bases, J lost 2 bases, and 19 bases lay in between. Germline V lookup: CDR1 SGHVS, CDR2 FQNEAQ. The CDR3 sequence is CASSRRGAPVGNQPQHF. In DNA, the CDR3 is TGTGCCAGCAGCCGCCGAGGAGCCCCCGTCGGCAATCAGCCCCAGCATTTT.

The V call is TRBV10-3, the J call TRBJ2-5, with 9 bases fitting TRBD2. The CDR3 runs to 17 residues. Unmatched junction bases numbered 10, after V lost 3 bases and J lost 2 bases. Germline V gives CDR1 ENHRY, CDR2 SYGVKD. For the CDR3, the DNA is TGTGCCATCAGTGACCCATCGAGCGGGGGGCCTCAAGAGACCCAGTACTTC. Protein product: CAISDPSSGGPQETQYF.

This chain connects TRBV4-1 to TRBJ1-2; 8 nucleotides line up with TRBD1. Germline CDR1 is MGHRA and CDR2 is YSYEKL. CDR3 length: 15 residues. V lost 0 bases and J lost 5; bases outside the gene matches: 5. In nucleotides, the CDR3 is TGCGCCAGCAGCCAAGATCAGGGGGCGGTTTATGGCTACACCTTC. Translation: CASSQDQGAVYGYTF.

The chain recombines TRBV27 with TRBJ1-2, with TRBD1 matching 8 bases. J gave up 8 bases and V 4 bases, and 9 bases lay outside the gene matches. CDR3 length: 14 residues. Germline V gives CDR1 MNHEY, CDR2 SMNVEV (reference sequence). CDR3 sequence: CASSSHTGGGGYTF. In DNA, the CDR3 is TGTGCCAGCAGTTCCCATACAGGGGGTGGGGGCTACACCTTC.